The clone carrying this T cell receptor beta chain has a count of ten or more. Antigen specificity is unknown. MiXCR, applied by TCRdb to the 5' RACE reads, yields one record per CDR3 protein. The sample has some 250,000 distinct CDR3 sequences, over 3% seen once; the top ten hold around 19%. The data belong to a study of T cells after yellow fever vaccination. Study information: Preparation of fractions with low cell numbers was performed using SMART-Seq v4 Ultra Low Input. Whole-study findings and limits: Clones that expanded after primary vaccination mostly reappeared after the booster (over 95% CD4, 88% CD8). A minor fraction of clonotypes spanned both CD4 and CD8 compartments.

CDR3 length equals 13 residues. In germline, CDR1 is ENHRY, CDR2 SYGVKD. V gave up 10 bases and J gave up 10 bases; unmatched junction bases: 9. This receptor was obtained from a man younger than 35 who received the YFV17D yellow fever vaccine. The chain carries TRBV10-3 and TRBJ1-6, with TRBD1 identical over 8 bases. The sequencing here drew on PBMCs, taken 15 days after the yellow fever booster vaccination. The CDR3 region is CATRGQGISPLHF. In DNA, the CDR3 is TGTGCCACCAGAGGACAGGGAATATCACCCCTCCACTTT.